Described below is a single T cell receptor (beta chain) sequence and its context. V lost 4 bases and J lost 6, with 8 bases in between. Looked up from germline, CDR1 is SGHVS and CDR2 is FQNEAQ. The CDR3 covers 12 residues. The data were taken from a study of blood T cell repertoires in COVID-19. Across the study: Samples taken during acute and convalescent COVID-19 were collected in the United States, Italy and Spain. Nucleic acid was either cDNA or gDNA, and it came from T cells, B-cell-depleted T cells, or PBMCs.

Per the original data handling: Using reference gene primer amplification, nucleated cell counts were estimated. Repertoires were generated with immunoSEQ multiplex PCR, while TCRdb's copy carries only in-frame clones and drops some. The V and J calls and clone size come from that table; D and trimming were worked out from the DNA. Counted here are about 19,000 clones, 80% to 90% occurring once; the ten biggest clones make up roughly 3.1%. The J gene is TRBJ2-3, the V gene TRBV7-8, with no clear D. Sequencing was done on a sample of peripheral blood. The TCR comes from a human donor in a cohort sampled during active COVID-19. This CDR3 reads CASSSLFDTQYF. CDR3 bases: TGTGCCAGCAGCTCCCTTTTTGATACGCAGTATTTT.